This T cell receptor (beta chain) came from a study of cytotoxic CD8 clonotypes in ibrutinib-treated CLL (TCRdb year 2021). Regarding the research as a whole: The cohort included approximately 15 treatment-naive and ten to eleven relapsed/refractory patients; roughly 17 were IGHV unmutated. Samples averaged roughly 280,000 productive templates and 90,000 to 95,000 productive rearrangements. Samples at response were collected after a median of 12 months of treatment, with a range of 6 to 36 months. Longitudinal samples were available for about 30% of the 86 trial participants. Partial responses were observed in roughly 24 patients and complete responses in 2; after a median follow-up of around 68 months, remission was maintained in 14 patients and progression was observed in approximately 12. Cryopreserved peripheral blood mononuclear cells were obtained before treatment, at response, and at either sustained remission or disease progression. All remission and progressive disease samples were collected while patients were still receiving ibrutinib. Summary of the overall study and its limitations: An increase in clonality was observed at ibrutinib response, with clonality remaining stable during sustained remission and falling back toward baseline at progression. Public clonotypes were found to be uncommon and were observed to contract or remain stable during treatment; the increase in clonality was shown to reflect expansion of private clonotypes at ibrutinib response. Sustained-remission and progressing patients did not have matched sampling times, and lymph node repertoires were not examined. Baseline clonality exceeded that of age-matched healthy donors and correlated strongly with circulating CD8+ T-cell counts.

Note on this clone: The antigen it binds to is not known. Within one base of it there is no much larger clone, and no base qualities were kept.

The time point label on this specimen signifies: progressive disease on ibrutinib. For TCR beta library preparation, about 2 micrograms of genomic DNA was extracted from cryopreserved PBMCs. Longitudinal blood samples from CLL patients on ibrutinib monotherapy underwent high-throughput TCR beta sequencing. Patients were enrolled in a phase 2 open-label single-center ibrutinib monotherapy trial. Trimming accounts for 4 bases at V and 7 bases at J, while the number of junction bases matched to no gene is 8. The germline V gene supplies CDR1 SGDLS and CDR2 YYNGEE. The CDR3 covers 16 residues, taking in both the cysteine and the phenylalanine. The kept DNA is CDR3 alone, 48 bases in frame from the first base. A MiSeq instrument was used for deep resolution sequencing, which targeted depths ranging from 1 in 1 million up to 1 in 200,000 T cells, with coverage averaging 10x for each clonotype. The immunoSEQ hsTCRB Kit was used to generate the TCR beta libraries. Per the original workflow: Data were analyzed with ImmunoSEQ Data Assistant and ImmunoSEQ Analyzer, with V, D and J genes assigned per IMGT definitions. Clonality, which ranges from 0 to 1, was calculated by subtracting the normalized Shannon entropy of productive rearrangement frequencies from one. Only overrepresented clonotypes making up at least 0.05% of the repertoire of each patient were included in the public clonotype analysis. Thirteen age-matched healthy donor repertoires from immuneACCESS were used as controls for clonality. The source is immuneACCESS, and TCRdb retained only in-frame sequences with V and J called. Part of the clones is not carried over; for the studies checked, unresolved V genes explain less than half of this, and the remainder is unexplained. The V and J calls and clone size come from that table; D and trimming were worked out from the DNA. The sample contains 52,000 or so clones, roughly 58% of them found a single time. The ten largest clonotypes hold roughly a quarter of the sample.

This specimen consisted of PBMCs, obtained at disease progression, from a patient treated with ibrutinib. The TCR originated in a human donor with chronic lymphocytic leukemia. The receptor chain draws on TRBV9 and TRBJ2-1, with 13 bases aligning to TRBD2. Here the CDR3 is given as CASSFRTSGSLNEQFF. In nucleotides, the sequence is TGTGCCAGCAGCTTCCGGACTAGCGGGAGCTTAAATGAGCAGTTCTTC.